Below, 15 T cell receptor beta chains from the same sample are listed, as sequenced in a study of patients and donors after allogeneic stem cell transplantation. TCRdb re-analysed the RT-PCR reads in MiXCR, keeping a single row per CDR3 protein. The table has tens of thousands of distinct CDR3 sequences, approximately 49% seen once; the top ten hold 50% to 75%. What was sequenced was blood, either unsorted or a sorted T cell fraction (not recorded which). The receptors shown here come from a human donor who was either an allogeneic HSCT recipient or a stem cell or donor lymphocyte infusion donor (not recorded which). It is not recorded whose cells these are; they may come from a transplant donor.

A few counts support this clonotype. The V gene is TRBV5-6, the J gene TRBJ1-1; no clear D. CDR1 is SGHDT, CDR2 YYEEEE, per germline. This CDR3 is built from 14 residues. The V end was cut by 0 bases, the J end by 1 base, with 7 bases between. The DNA for the CDR3 is TGTGCCAGCAGCTTGGTACAATCGAACACTGAAGCTTTCTTT. This sequence encodes CASSLVQSNTEAFF. Variable domain in full (rest from reference TRBV5-6 and TRBJ1-1): DAGVTQSPTHLIKTRGQQVTLRCSPKSGHDTVSWYQQALGQGPQFIFQYYEEEERQRGNFPDRFSGHQFPNYSSELNVNALLLGDSALYLCASSLVQSNTEAFFGQGTRLTVV.

This rearrangement joins TRBV14 to TRBJ2-7; D remains ambiguous. CDR1 and CDR2 (germline): SGHDN, FVKESK. V lost 4 bases to trimming and J lost 3 bases, with 4 bases between them. This CDR3 is 11 amino acids long. Here the CDR3 DNA reads TGTGCCAGCAGCCCCCACTACGAGCAGTACTTC. Its translation is CASSPHYEQYF.

This clonotype occurred a few times. The rearrangement links TRBV6-5 to TRBJ1-4; D call uncertain. The CDR3 is 14 residues long. With 5 bases removed from V and 6 bases from J, the gap between germline ends came to 13 bases. CDR1 and CDR2 (germline): MNHEY, SVGAGI. The CDR3 DNA reads as TGTGCCAGCAGTCCAACCCCGCGGGATGAAAAACTGTTTTTT. Translating it yields CASSPTPRDEKLFF.

The chain employs TRBV5-1 and TRBJ1-2; D is possibly TRBD1 (6 bases). Trimming took off 4 bases at V and 3 bases at J, with 13 bases between the two ends. Germline V gene lookup returns CDR1 SGHRS and CDR2 YFSETQ. The CDR3 extends over 14 amino acids. In DNA, the CDR3 is TGCGCCAGCAGCGATGGAACAGGGTACTATGGCTACACCTTC. Protein product: CASSDGTGYYGYTF.

This clonotype turned up a few times. This chain links TRBV29-1 with TRBJ1-1; 8 nucleotides agree with TRBD1. CDR3 length: 15 amino acids. Unmatched junction bases numbered 8, after V lost 5 bases and J lost 0 bases. Germline CDR1 and CDR2: SQVTM and ANQGSEA. As DNA, the CDR3 is TGCAGCGTTCAACCCCAACAGGGGGTGAACACTGAAGCTTTCTTT. Translation gives CSVQPQQGVNTEAFF. Filled out from reference TRBV29-1 and TRBJ1-1, the complete variable domain reads SAVISQKPSRDICQRGTSLTIQCQVDSQVTMMFWYRQQPGQSLTLIATANQGSEATYESGFVIDKFPISRPNLTFSTLTVSNMSPEDSSIYLCSVQPQQGVNTEAFFGQGTRLTVV.

The table lists this clonotype with many counts. The chain carries TRBV4-2 and TRBJ1-4; D might be TRBD1 (5 bases). Trimming pared 1 base from V and 5 bases from J, leaving 11 bases between. Germline CDR1 reads LGHNA; CDR2 reads YNFKEQ. This CDR3 spans 15 amino acids. The CDR3 region is CASSQARESNEKLFF. In DNA, the CDR3 is TGTGCCAGCAGCCAAGCCAGGGAATCCAATGAAAAACTGTTTTTT.

This chain connects TRBV6-1 to TRBJ1-5, with no clear D. Deletions cut 8 bases from V and 4 bases from J, with 18 bases between. Germline V lookup: CDR1 MNHNS, CDR2 SASEGT. There are 15 residues in the CDR3. CDR3 in amino acids: CASCLGTHGNQPQHF. CDR3 in DNA: TGTGCCAGCTGTCTGGGCACCCACGGGAATCAGCCCCAGCATTTT.

The rearrangement joins TRBV5-1 to TRBJ1-6; D is perhaps TRBD1 (5 bases). V gave up 1 base and J gave up 5 bases, with 13 bases separating them. The CDR3 covers 16 residues. The germline CDR1 and CDR2 sequences are SGHRS and YFSETQ. CDR3 DNA sequence: TGCGCCAGCAGCTTGCTTCCGGGACCGGATAATTCACCCCTCCACTTT. Its translation: CASSLLPGPDNSPLHF.

This chain connects TRBV7-9 to TRBJ1-2, with D possibly TRBD1 on 6 matching bases. Trimming took off 4 bases at V and 4 bases at J, with 22 bases between the two ends. This CDR3 spans 17 amino acids. Per germline, CDR1 SEHNR and CDR2 FQNEAQ (reference sequence). The CDR3 nucleotides are TGTGCCAGCAGCTCCCCGTGGGTAGAAGGAGGGGGCTATGGCTACACCTTC. Amino acid sequence: CASSSPWVEGGGYGYTF.

This clonotype was counted only a few times. V is TRBV7-6 and J is TRBJ1-2, with D perhaps TRBD1 (5 bases). This CDR3 has 13 residues. The V end lost 4 bases, the J end lost 8 bases, and 14 bases lay between the germline ends. The germline V gene encodes CDR1 SGHVS and CDR2 FNYEAQ. CDR3 region: CASSYGTRRGYTF. The CDR3 DNA sequence: TGTGCCAGCAGCTATGGGACGCGGCGGGGCTACACCTTC.

A single count supports this clonotype. The chain combines TRBV4-3 with TRBJ2-7; D gene uncertain. This CDR3 contains 13 residues. With 0 bases removed from V and 2 bases from J, the gap between germline ends came to 5 bases. The germline V gene has CDR1 LGHNA and CDR2 YSLEER. Here the CDR3 DNA reads TGCGCCAGCAGCCAAGACCTAACCTACGAGCAGTACTTC. This sequence encodes CASSQDLTYEQYF.

This clonotype was seen at least ten times. The chain joins TRBV25-1 to TRBJ1-2; D is undetermined. Germline CDR1 reads MGHDK; CDR2 reads SYGVNS. Trimming cost V 3 bases and J 4 bases, with 12 bases left between them. The length of the CDR3 is 14 residues. This chain's CDR3 is CASSDSASPYGYTF. In DNA form, the CDR3 reads TGTGCCAGCAGTGACAGTGCCAGCCCCTATGGCTACACCTTC.

The chain links TRBV6-5 to TRBJ1-4, with D uncertain. CDR1 is MNHEY and CDR2 is SVGAGI in the germline V gene. The CDR3 spans 14 residues. The V gene lost 6 bases and the J gene lost 7 bases, with 15 bases spanning the gap. The CDR3 DNA reads TGTGCCAGCAGCCTCCGGTGGAGGGTTGAAAAACTGTTTTTT. This encodes CASSLRWRVEKLFF.

The rearrangement uses TRBV10-3 and TRBJ2-2; either TRBD1 or TRBD2 may fit D (5 bases each). Trimming removed 10 bases from V and 3 bases from J, with 15 bases in between. Germline lookup yields CDR1 ENHRY and CDR2 SYGVKD. This CDR3 spans 14 amino acids. As DNA, the CDR3 is TGTGCCACAGGGAGCCAGGGTGACACCGGGGAGCTGTTTTTT. It is translated as CATGSQGDTGELFF.

This clonotype has more than one count but fewer than ten. This chain's CDR3 is CASTRVNTEAFF. DNA of the CDR3: TGTGCCAGCACCAGGGTCAACACTGAAGCTTTCTTT. The chain couples TRBV5-6 to TRBJ1-1, with a weak D call TRBD1 (5 bases). The V gene's germline CDR1 is SGHDT and CDR2 YYEEEE. CDR3 length: 12 amino acids. Trimming took off 6 bases at V and 2 bases at J, with 8 bases between the two ends.